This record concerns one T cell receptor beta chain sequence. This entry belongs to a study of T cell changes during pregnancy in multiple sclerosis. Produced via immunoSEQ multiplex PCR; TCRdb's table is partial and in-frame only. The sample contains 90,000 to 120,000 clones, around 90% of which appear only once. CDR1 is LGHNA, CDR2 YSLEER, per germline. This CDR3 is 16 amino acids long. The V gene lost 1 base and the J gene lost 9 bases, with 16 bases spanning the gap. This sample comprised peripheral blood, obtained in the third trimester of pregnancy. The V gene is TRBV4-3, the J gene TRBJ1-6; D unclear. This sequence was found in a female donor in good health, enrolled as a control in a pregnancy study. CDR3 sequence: CASSQGRTAGSSPLHF. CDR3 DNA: TGCGCCAGCAGCCAAGGACGGACTGCGGGAAGTTCACCCCTCCACTTT.